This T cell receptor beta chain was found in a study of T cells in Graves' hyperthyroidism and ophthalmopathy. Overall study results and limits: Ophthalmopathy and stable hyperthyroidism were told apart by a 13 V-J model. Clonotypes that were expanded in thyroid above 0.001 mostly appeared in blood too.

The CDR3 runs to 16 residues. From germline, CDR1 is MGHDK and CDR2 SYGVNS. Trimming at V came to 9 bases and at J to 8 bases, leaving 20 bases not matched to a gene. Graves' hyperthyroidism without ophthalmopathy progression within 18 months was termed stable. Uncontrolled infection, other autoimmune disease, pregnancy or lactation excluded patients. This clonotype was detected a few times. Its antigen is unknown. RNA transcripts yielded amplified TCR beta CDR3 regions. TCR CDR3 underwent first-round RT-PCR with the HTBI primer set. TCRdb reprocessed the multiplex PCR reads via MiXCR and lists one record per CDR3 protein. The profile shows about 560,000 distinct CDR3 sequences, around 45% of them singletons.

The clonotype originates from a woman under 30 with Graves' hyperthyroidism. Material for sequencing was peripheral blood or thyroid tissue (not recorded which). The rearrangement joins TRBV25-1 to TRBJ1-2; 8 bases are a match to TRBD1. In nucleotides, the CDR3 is TGTGCCAGTACCCATCGGGGGACAGGAGGTATGATCGGCTACACCTTC. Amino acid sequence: CASTHRGTGGMIGYTF.